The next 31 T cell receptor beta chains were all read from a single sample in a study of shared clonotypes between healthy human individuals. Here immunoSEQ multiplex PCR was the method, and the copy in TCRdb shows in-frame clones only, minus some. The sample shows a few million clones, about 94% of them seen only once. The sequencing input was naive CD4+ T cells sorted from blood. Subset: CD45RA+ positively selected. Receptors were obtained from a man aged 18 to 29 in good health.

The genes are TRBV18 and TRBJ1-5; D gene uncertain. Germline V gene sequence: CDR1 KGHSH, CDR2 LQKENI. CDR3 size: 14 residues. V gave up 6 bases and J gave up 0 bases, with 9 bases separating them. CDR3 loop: CASSAFNSNQPQHF. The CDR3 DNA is TGTGCCAGCTCCGCTTTCAATAGCAATCAGCCCCAGCATTTT.

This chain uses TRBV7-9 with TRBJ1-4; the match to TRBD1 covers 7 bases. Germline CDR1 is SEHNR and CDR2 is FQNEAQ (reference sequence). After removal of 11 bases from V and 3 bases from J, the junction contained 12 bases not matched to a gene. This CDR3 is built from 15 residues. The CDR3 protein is CASGRSQGANEKLFF. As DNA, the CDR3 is TGTGCCTCGGGCCGCTCCCAGGGGGCTAATGAAAAACTGTTTTTT.

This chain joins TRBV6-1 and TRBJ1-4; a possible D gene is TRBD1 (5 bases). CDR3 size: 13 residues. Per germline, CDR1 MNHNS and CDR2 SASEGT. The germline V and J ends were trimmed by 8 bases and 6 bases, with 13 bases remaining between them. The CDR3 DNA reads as TGTGCCAGCGGATCGGGACGCCATGAAAAACTGTTTTTT. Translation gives CASGSGRHEKLFF.

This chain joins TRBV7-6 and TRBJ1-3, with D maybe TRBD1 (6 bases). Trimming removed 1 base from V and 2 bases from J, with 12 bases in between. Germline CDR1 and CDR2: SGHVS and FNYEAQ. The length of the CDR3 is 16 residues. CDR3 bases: TGTGCCAGCAGCTTAGGGGGACAAAAGGCTGGAAACACCATATATTTT. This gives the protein CASSLGGQKAGNTIYF.

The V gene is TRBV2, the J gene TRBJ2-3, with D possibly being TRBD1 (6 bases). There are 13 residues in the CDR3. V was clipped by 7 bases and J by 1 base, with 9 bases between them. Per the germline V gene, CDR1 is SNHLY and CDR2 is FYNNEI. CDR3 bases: TGTGCCAGCAACAACAGGGGCACAGATACGCAGTATTTT. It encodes CASNNRGTDTQYF. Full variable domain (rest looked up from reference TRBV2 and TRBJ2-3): EPEVTQTPSHQVTQMGQEVILRCVPISNHLYFYWYRQILGQKVEFLVSFYNNEISEKSEIFDDQFSVERPDGSNFTLKIRSTKLEDSAMYFCASNNRGTDTQYFGPGTRLTVL.

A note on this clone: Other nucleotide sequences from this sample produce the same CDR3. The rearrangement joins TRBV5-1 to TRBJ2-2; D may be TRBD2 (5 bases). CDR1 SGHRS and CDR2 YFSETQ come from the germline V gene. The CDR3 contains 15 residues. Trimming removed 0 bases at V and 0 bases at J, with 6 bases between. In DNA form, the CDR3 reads TGCGCCAGCAGCTTGGACGGGACGAACACCGGGGAGCTGTTTTTT. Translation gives CASSLDGTNTGELFF.

The CDR3 sequence is CASRGQGDTQYF. The CDR3 bases are TGTGCCAGCAGGGGGCAGGGAGATACGCAGTATTTT. The rearrangement joins TRBV6-5 to TRBJ2-3; perhaps TRBD1 as D (5 bases). Trimming left V 6 bases short and J 5 bases short, with 9 bases between. The germline V gene encodes CDR1 MNHEY and CDR2 SVGAGI. The CDR3 has 12 amino acids.

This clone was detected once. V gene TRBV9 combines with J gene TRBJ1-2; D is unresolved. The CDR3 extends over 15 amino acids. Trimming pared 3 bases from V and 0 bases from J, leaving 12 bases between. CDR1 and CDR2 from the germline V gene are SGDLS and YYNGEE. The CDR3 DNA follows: TGTGCCAGCAGCGCCTTCGTTGGGTCTAACTATGGCTACACCTTC. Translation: CASSAFVGSNYGYTF.

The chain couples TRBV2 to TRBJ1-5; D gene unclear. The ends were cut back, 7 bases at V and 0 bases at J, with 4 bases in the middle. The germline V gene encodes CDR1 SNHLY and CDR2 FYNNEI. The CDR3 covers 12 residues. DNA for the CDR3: TGTGCCAGCAAGCTTAGCAATCAGCCCCAGCATTTT. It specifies CASKLSNQPQHF.

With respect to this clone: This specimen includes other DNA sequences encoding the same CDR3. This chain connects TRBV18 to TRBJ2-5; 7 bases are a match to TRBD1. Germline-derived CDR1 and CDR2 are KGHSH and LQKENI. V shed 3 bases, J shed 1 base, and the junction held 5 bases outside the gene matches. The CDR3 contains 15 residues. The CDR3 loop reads CASSPLGQTQETQYF. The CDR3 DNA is TGTGCCAGCTCACCGCTGGGACAGACCCAAGAGACCCAGTACTTC.

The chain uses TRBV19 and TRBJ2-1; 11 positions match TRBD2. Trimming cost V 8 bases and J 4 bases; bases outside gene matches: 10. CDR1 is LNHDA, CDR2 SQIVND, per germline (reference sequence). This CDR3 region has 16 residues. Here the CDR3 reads CASSLLAGGTYNEQFF. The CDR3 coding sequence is TGTGCCAGTTCTCTCCTAGCGGGAGGCACGTACAATGAGCAGTTCTTC.

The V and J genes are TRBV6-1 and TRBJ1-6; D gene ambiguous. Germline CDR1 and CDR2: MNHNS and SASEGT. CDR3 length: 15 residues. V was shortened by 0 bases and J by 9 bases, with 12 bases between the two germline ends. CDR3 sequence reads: CASSEANPRRSPLHF. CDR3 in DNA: TGTGCCAGCAGTGAAGCGAATCCGAGGCGTTCACCCCTCCACTTT.

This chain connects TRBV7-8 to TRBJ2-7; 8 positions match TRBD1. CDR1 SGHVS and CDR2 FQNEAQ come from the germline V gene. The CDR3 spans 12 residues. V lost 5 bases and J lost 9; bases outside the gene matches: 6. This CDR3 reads CASSLGTGRQYF. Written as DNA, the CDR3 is TGTGCCAGCAGCCTCGGGACAGGACGGCAGTACTTC.

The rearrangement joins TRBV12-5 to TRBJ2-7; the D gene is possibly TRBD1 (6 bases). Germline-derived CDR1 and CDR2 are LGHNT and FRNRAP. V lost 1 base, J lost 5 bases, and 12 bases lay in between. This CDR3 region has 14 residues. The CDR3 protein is CASGLGTRDNEQYF. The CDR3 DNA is TGTGCTAGTGGTTTGGGGACGAGGGACAACGAGCAGTACTTC.

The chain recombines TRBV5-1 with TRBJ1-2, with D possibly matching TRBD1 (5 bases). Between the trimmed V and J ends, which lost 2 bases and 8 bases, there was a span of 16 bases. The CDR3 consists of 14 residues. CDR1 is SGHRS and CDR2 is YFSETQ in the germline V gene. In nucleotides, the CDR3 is TGCGCCAGCAGCTTTGTGGGGGACCTAGGCGGCTACACCTTC. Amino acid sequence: CASSFVGDLGGYTF. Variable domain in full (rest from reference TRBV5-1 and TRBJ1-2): KAGVTQTPRYLIKTRGQQVTLSCSPISGHRSVSWYQQTPGQGLQFLFEYFSETQRNKGNFPGRFSGRQFSNSRSEMNVSTLELGDSALYLCASSFVGDLGGYTFGSGTRLTVV.

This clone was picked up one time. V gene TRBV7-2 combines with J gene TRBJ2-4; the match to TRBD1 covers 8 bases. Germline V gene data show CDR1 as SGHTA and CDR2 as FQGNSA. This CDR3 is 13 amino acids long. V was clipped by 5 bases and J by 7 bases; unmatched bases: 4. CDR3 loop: CASSLTGANIQYF. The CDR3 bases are TGTGCCAGCAGCCTGACAGGGGCGAACATTCAGTACTTC.

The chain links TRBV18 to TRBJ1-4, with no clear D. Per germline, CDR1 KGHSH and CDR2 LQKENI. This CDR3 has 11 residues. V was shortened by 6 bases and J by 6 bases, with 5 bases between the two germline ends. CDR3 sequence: CASSPDEKLFF. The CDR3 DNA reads TGTGCCAGCTCCCCGGATGAAAAACTGTTTTTT.

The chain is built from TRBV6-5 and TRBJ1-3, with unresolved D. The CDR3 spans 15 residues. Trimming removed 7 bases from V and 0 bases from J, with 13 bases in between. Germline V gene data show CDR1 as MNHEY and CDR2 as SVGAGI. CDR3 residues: CASKPRRFSGNTIYF. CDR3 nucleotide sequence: TGTGCCAGCAAACCGCGACGCTTCTCTGGAAACACCATATATTTT.

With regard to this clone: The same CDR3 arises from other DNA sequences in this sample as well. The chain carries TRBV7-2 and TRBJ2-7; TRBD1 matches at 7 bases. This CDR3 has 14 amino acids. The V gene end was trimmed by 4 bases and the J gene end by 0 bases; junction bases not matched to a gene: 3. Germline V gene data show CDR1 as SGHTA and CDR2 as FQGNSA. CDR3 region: CASSSQGNSYEQYF. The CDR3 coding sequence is TGTGCCAGCAGCTCACAGGGGAACTCCTACGAGCAGTACTTC. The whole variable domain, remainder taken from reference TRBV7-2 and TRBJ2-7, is GAGVSQSPSNKVTEKGKDVELRCDPISGHTALYWYRQSLGQGLEFLIYFQGNSAPDKSGLPSDRFSAERTGGSVSTLTIQRTQQEDSAVYLCASSSQGNSYEQYFGPGTRLTVT.

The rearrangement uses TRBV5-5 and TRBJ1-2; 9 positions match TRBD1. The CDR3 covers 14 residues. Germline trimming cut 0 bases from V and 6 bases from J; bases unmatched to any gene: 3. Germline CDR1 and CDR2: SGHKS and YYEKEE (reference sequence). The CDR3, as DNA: TGTGCCAGCAGCTTGGACAGGGGGCTAGATGGCTACACCTTC. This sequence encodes CASSLDRGLDGYTF. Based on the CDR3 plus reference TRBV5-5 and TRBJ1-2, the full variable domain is DAGVTQSPTHLIKTRGQQVTLRCSPISGHKSVSWYQQVLGQGPQFIFQYYEKEERGRGNFPDRFSARQFPNYSSELNVNALLLGDSALYLCASSLDRGLDGYTFGSGTRLTVV.

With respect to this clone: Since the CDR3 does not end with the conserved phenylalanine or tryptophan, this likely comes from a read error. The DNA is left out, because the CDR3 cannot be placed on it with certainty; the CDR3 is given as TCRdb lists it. The CDR3 spells CASSYSDRGR. This chain joins TRBV6-6 and TRBJ2-7; TRBD1 was called by the table and not checked on the DNA. Counting both end residues, the CDR3 totals 10 amino acids. Germline CDR1 and CDR2: MNHNY and SVGAGI (reference sequence).

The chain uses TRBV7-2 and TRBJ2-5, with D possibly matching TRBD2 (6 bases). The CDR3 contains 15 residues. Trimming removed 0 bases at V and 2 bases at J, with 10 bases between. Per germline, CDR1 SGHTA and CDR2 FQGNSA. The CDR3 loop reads CASSLAAGRQETQYF. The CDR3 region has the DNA TGTGCCAGCAGCTTAGCGGCGGGACGACAAGAGACCCAGTACTTC.

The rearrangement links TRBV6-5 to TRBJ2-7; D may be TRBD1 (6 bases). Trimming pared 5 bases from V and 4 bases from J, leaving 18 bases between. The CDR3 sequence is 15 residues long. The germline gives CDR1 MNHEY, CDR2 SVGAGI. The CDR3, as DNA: TGTGCCAGCAGTGCCGAAGCGCAGGGGATATACGAGCAGTACTTC. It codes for CASSAEAQGIYEQYF.

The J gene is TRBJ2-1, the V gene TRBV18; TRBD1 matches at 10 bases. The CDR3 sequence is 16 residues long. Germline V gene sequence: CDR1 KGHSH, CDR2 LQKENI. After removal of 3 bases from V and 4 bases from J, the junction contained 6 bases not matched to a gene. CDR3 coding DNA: TGTGCCAGCTCACCGCCGGGACAGGGGACGTACAATGAGCAGTTCTTC. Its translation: CASSPPGQGTYNEQFF. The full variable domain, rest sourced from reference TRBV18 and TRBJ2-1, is NAGVMQNPRHLVRRRGQEARLRCSPMKGHSHVYWYRQLPEEGLKFMVYLQKENIIDESGMPKERFSAEFPKEGPSILRIQQVVRGDSAAYFCASSPPGQGTYNEQFFGPGTRLTVL.

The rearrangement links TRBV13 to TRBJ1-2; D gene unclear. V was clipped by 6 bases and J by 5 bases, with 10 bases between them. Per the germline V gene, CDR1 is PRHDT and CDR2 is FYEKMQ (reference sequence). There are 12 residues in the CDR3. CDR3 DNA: TGTGCCAGCAGAGAGTCTTGGTATGGCTACACCTTC. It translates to CASRESWYGYTF.

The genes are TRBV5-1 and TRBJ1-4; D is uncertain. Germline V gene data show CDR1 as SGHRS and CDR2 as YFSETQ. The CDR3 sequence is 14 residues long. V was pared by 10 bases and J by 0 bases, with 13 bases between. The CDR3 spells CAGMGTPTNEKLFF. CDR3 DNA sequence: TGCGCCGGCATGGGAACACCAACTAATGAAAAACTGTTTTTT.

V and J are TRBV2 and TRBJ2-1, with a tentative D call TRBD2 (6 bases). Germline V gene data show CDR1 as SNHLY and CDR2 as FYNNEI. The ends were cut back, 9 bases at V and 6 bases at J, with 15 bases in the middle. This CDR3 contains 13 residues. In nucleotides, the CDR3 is TGTGCCAGTACCCGGGACTTAGGCAATGAGCAGTTCTTC. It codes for CASTRDLGNEQFF.

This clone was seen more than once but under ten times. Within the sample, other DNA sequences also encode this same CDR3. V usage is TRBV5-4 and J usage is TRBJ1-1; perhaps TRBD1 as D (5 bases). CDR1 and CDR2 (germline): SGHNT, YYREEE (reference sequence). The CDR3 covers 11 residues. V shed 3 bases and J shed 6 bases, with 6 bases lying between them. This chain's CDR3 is CASSWGAEAFF. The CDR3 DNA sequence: TGTGCCAGCAGCTGGGGGGCTGAAGCTTTCTTT.

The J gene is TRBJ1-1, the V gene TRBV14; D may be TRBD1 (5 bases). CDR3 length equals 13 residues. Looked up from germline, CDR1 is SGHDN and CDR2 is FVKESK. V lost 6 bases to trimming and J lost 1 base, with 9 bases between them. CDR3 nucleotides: TGTGCCAGCAGGGGGACGGCGAACACTGAAGCTTTCTTT. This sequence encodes CASRGTANTEAFF. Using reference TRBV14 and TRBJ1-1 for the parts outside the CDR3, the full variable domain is EAGVTQFPSHSVIEKGQTVTLRCDPISGHDNLYWYRRVMGKEIKFLLHFVKESKQDESGMPNNRFLAERTGGTYSTLKVQPAELEDSGVYFCASRGTANTEAFFGQGTRLTVV.

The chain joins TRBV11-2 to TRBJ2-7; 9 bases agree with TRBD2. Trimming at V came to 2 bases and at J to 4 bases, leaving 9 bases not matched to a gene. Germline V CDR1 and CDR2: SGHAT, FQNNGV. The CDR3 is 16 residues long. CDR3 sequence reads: CASSLSGLAGNYEQYF. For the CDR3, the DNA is TGTGCCAGCAGCTTATCCGGGCTAGCGGGAAATTACGAGCAGTACTTC. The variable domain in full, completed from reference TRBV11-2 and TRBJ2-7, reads EAGVAQSPRYKIIEKRQSVAFWCNPISGHATLYWYQQILGQGPKLLIQFQNNGVVDDSQLPKDRFSAERLKGVDSTLKIQPAKLEDSAVYLCASSLSGLAGNYEQYFGPGTRLTVT.

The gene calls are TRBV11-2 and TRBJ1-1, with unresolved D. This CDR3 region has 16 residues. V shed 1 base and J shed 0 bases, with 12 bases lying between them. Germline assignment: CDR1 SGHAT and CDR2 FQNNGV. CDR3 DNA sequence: TGTGCCAGCAGCTTAGGTGTCAGTTTCATGAACACTGAAGCTTTCTTT. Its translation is CASSLGVSFMNTEAFF.